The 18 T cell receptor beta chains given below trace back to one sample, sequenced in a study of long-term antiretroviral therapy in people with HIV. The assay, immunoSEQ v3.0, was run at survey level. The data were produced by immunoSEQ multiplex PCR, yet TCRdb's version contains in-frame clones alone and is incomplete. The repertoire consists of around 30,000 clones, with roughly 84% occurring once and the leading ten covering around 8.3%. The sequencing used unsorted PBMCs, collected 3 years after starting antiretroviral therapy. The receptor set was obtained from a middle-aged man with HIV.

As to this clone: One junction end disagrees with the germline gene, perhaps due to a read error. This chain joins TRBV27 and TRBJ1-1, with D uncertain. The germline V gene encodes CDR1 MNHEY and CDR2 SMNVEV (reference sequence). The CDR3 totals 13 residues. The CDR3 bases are TGTGCCAGCAGTGCCACCCCGGGAACTGAAGCTCTCTTT. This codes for CASSATPGTEALF.

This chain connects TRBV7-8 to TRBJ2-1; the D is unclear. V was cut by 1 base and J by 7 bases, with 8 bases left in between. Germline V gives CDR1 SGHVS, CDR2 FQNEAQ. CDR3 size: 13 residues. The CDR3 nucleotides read TGTGCCAGCAGCTTAGGTCAGCTGAATGAGCAGTTCTTC. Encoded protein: CASSLGQLNEQFF.

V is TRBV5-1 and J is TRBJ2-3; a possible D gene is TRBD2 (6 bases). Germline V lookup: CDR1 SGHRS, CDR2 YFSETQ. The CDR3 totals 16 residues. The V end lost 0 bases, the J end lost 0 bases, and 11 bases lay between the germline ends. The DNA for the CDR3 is TGCGCCAGCAGCTTGGGTTTCGGGGGAAGCACAGATACGCAGTATTTT. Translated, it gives CASSLGFGGSTDTQYF. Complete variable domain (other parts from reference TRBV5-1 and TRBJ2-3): KAGVTQTPRYLIKTRGQQVTLSCSPISGHRSVSWYQQTPGQGLQFLFEYFSETQRNKGNFPGRFSGRQFSNSRSEMNVSTLELGDSALYLCASSLGFGGSTDTQYFGPGTRLTVL.

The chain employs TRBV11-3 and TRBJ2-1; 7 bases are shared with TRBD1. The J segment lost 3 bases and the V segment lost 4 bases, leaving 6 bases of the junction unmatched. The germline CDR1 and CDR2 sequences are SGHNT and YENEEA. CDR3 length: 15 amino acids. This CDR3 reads CASSSTGSFYNEQFF. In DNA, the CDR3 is TGTGCCAGCAGCTCGACAGGGTCCTTCTACAATGAGCAGTTCTTC.

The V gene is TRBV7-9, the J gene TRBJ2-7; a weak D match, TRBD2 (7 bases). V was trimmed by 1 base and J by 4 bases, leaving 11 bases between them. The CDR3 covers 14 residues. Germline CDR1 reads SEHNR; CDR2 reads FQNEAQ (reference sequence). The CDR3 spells CASSLGGGGYEQYF. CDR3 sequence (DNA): TGTGCCAGCAGCTTAGGGGGGGGCGGGTACGAGCAGTACTTC.

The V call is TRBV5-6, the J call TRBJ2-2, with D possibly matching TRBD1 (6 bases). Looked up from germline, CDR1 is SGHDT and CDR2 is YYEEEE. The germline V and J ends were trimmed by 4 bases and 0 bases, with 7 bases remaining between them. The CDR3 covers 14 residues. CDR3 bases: TGTGCCAGCAGCCGGGACACGAACACCGGGGAGCTGTTTTTT. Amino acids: CASSRDTNTGELFF.

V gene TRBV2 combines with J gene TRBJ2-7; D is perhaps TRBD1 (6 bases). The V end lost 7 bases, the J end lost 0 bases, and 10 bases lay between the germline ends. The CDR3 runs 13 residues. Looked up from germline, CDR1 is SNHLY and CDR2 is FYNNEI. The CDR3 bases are TGTGCCAGCAACCCACAGGGCTCCTACGAGCAGTACTTC. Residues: CASNPQGSYEQYF.

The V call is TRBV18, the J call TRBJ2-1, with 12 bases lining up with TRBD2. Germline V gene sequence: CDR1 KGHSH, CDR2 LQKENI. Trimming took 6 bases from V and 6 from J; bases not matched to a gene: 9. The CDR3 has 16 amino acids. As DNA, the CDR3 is TGTGCCAGCTCCCCTCAGACTAGCGGGAGAATCAATGAGCAGTTCTTC. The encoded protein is CASSPQTSGRINEQFF.

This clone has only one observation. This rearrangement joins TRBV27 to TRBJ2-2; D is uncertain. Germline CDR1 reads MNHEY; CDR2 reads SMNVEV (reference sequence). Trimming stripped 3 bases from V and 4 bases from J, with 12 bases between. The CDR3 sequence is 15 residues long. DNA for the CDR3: TGTGCCAGCAGTTTCAGCCAGGACCTCACCGGGGAGCTGTTTTTT. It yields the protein CASSFSQDLTGELFF.

The chain's CDR3 is CASSPDRGDYGYTF. In DNA form, the CDR3 reads TGTGCCAGCAGTCCGGACAGGGGAGACTATGGCTACACCTTC. This chain links TRBV2 with TRBJ1-2, with 9 bases aligning to TRBD1. Looked up from germline, CDR1 is SNHLY and CDR2 is FYNNEI. The length of the CDR3 is 14 residues. V gave up 5 bases and J gave up 3 bases; unmatched junction bases: 4.

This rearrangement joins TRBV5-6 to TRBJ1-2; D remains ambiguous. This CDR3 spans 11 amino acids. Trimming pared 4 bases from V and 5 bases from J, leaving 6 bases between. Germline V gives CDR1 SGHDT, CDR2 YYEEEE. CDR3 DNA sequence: TGTGCCAGCAGCCTCGGTTATGGCTACACCTTC. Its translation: CASSLGYGYTF.

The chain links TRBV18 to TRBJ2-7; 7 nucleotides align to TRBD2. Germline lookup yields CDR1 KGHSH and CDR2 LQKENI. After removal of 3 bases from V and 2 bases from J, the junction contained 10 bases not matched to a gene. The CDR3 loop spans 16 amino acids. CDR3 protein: CASSPAGGTLTYEQYF. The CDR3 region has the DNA TGTGCCAGCTCACCCGCCGGGGGGACCCTAACCTACGAGCAGTACTTC.

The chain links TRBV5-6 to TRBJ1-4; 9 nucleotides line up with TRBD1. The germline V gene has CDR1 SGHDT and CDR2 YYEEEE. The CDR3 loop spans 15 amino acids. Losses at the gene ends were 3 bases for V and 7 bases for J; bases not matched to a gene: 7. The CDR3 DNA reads TGTGCCAGCAGCTCTACGACAGGGGGTAGTGAAAAACTGTTTTTT. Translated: CASSSTTGGSEKLFF. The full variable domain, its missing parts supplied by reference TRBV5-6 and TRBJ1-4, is DAGVTQSPTHLIKTRGQQVTLRCSPKSGHDTVSWYQQALGQGPQFIFQYYEEEERQRGNFPDRFSGHQFPNYSSELNVNALLLGDSALYLCASSSTTGGSEKLFFGSGTQLSVL.

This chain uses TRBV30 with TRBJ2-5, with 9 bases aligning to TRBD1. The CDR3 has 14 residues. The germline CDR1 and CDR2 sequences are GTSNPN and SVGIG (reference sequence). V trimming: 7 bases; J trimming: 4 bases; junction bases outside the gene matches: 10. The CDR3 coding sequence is TGTGCCTTCCGCACGACAGGGGGAGGAGAGACCCAGTACTTC. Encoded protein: CAFRTTGGGETQYF.

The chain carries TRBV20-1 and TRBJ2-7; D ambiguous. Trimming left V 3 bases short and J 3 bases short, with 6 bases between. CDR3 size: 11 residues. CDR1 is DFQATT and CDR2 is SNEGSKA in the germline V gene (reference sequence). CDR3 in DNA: TGCAGTGCTAGTGTAAGCTACGAGCAGTACTTC. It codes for CSASVSYEQYF.

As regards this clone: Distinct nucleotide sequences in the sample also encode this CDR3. This CDR3 reads CASSTDRVNQPQHF. For the CDR3, the DNA is TGTGCCAGCTCGACTGACAGGGTTAATCAGCCCCAGCATTTT. The chain has TRBV2 and TRBJ1-5; 7 bases agree with TRBD1. The CDR3 totals 14 residues. Trimming removed 8 bases from V and 4 bases from J; junction bases left unmatched: 8. Germline loops: CDR1 SNHLY, CDR2 FYNNEI.

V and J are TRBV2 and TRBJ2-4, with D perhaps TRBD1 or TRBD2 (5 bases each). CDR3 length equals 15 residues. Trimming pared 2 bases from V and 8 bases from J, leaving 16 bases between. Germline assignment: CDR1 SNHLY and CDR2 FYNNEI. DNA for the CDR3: TGTGCCAGCAGTGAATCGTTTGGGGGTTTTTACATTCAGTACTTC. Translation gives CASSESFGGFYIQYF.

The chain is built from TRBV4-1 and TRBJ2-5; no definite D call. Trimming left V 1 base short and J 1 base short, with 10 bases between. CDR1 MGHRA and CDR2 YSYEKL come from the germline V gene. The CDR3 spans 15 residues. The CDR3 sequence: CASSQGDAPQETQYF. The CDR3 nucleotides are TGCGCCAGCAGCCAAGGAGACGCTCCCCAAGAGACCCAGTACTTC.